This TCR beta chain was sequenced during a study of CD8 T cells in Susac syndrome. Study context: Treatment at blood withdrawal was none, corticosteroids, or intravenous immunoglobulin alone in Susac syndrome patients.

The authors negatively isolated CD8+ and CD4+ T cells and FACS-enriched TEMRA cells. An amount of RNA that ranged from about 0.45 to 1 ug was reverse transcribed with random hexamers. Amplification of TCR beta CDR3 spanned 54 Vbeta and 13 Jbeta via immunoSEQ multiplex PCR. TCRdb re-analysed the immunoSEQ multiplex PCR reads in MiXCR, keeping a single row per CDR3 protein. Among tens of thousands of distinct CDR3 sequences listed, 90% to 97% were seen once. General observations from the study: Clonal expansion was present among Susac CD8+ cells. This expansion reached its peak in TEMRA cells and in active patients.

On this clonotype: Antigen unknown.

Material for sequencing was CD8+ T cells from PBMCs. This clonotype originated in a human donor with Susac syndrome.

The CDR3 DNA follows: TGTGCCAGCAGACCCCGGGGACACGGACTAGCCAAAAACATTCAGTACTTC. Translation: CASRPRGHGLAKNIQYF. The V gene is TRBV6-1, the J gene TRBJ2-4, with a weak D call TRBD1 (6 bases). The CDR3 runs to 17 residues. V gave up 6 bases and J gave up 0 bases, with 18 bases separating them. Germline V CDR1 and CDR2: MNHNS, SASEGT.